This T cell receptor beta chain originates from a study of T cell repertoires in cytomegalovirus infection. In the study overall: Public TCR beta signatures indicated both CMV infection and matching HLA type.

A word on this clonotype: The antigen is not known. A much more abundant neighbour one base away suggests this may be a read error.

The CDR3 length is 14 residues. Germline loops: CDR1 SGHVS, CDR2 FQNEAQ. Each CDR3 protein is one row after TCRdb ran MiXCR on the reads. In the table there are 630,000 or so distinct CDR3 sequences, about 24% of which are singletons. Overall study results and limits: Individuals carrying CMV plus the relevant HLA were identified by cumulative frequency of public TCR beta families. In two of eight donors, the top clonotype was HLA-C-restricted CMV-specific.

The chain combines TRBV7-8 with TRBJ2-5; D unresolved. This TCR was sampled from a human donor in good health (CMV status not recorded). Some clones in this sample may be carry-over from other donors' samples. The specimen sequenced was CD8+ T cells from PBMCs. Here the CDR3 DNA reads TGTGCCAACAGCGCGGAGAGGAGCCAAGAGACCCAGTACTTC. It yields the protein CANSAERSQETQYF.